A few counts support the clone carrying this T cell receptor (beta chain). This entry is derived from a study of patients and donors after allogeneic stem cell transplantation. V was cut by 5 bases and J by 4 bases, with 11 bases left in between. The CDR3 is 14 amino acids. The germline CDR1 and CDR2 sequences are SGHTA and FQGNSA. TCRdb used MiXCR to reprocess the RT-PCR reads, holding one entry per CDR3 protein. The sample yields about 960,000 distinct CDR3 sequences, roughly 17% seen once. The TCR was taken from a human donor who was either an allogeneic HSCT recipient or a stem cell or donor lymphocyte infusion donor (not recorded which). It is not recorded whose cells these are; they may come from a transplant donor. The sequenced sample consisted of blood, either unsorted or a sorted T cell fraction (not recorded which). The chain employs TRBV7-2 and TRBJ2-2, with D possibly being TRBD1 (5 bases). The CDR3 nucleotides are TGTGCCAGCAGCGCACCAGGGCTCACCGGGGAGCTGTTTTTT. Its protein is CASSAPGLTGELFF. Variable domain in full (rest from reference TRBV7-2 and TRBJ2-2): GAGVSQSPSNKVTEKGKDVELRCDPISGHTALYWYRQSLGQGLEFLIYFQGNSAPDKSGLPSDRFSAERTGGSVSTLTIQRTQQEDSAVYLCASSAPGLTGELFFGEGSRLTVL.